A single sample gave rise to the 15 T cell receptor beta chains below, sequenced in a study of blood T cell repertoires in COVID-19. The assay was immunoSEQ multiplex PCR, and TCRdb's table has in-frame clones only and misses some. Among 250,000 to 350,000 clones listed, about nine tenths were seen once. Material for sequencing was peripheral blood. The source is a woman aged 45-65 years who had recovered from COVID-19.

The CDR3 loop is CASSAGTGRAGNYGYTF. For the CDR3, the DNA is TGTGCCAGCAGTGCCGGGACAGGGCGTGCTGGGAACTATGGCTACACCTTC. The chain combines TRBV6-1 with TRBJ1-2; 9 nucleotides align to TRBD1. CDR3 length: 17 residues. V dropped 4 bases and J dropped 2; count of bases not matched to a gene: 11. Germline CDR1 and CDR2: MNHNS and SASEGT.

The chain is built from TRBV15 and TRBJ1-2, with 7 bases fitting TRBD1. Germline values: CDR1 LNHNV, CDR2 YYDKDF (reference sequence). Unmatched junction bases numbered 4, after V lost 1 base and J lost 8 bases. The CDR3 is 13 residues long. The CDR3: CATSRARGLGYTF. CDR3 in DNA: TGTGCCACCAGCAGAGCAAGGGGGCTGGGCTACACCTTC.

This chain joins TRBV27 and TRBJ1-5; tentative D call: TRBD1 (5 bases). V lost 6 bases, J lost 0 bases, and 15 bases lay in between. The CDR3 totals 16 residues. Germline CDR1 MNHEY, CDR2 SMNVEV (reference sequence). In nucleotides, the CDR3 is TGTGCCAGCAGCCCAAAAAACAGGTATAGCAATCAGCCCCAGCATTTT. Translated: CASSPKNRYSNQPQHF.

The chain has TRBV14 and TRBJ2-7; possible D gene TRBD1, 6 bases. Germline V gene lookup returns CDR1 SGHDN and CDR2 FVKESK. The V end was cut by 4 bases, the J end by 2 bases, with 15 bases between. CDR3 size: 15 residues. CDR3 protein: CASSPRDRLTYEQYF. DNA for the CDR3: TGTGCCAGCAGCCCCCGCGACAGGCTGACCTACGAGCAGTACTTC.

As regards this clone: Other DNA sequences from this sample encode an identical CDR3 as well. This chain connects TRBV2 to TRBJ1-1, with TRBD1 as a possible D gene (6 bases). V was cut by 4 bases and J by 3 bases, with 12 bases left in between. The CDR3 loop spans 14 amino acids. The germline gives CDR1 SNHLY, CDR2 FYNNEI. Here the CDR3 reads CASSGQVRDTEAFF. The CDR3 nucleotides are TGTGCCAGCAGTGGACAGGTTAGAGACACTGAAGCTTTCTTT.

CDR3 DNA: TGTGCCAGCAGTTTAGGGTGGGACAGGTCCTACGAGCAGTACTTC. Translating it yields CASSLGWDRSYEQYF. The rearrangement joins TRBV28 to TRBJ2-7; 8 bases map to TRBD1. The V gene end was trimmed by 2 bases and the J gene end by 1 base; junction bases not matched to a gene: 4. The CDR3 spans 15 residues. Per the germline V gene, CDR1 is MDHEN and CDR2 is SYDVKM.

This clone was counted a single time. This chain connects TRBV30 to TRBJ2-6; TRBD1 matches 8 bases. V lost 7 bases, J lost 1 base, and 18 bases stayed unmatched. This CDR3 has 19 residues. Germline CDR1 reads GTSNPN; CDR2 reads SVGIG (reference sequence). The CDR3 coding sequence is TGTGCCTCAAATTACAGGGGGAAGATGGGGACTTCTGGGGCCAACGTCCTGACTTTC. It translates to CASNYRGKMGTSGANVLTF.

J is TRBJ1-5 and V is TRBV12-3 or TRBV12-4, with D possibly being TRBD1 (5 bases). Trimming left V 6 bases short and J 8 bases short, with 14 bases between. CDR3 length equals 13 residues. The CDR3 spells CASSGILGEPQHF. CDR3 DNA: TGTGCCAGCAGCGGAATTCTAGGGGAGCCCCAGCATTTT.

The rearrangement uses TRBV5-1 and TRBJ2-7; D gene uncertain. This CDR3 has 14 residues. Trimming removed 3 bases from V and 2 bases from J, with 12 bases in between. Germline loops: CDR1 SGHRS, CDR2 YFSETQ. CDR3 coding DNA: TGCGCCAGCAGCTCAAGTGCTACGCCCTACGAGCAGTACTTC. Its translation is CASSSSATPYEQYF.

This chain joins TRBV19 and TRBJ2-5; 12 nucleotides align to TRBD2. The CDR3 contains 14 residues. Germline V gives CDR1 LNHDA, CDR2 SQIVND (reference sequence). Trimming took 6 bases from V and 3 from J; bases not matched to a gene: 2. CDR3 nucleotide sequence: TGTGCCAGTAGCGGACTAGCGGGGAAAGAGACCCAGTACTTC. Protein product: CASSGLAGKETQYF.

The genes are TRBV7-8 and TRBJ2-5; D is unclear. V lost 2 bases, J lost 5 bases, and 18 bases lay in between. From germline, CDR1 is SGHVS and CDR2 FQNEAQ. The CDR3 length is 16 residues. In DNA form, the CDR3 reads TGTGCCAGCAGCTTATGGTCGAGTTCACCTCGGGAGACCCAGTACTTC. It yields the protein CASSLWSSSPRETQYF. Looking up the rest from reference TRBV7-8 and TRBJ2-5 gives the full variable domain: GAGVSQSPRYKVAKRGQDVALRCDPISGHVSLFWYQQALGQGPEFLTYFQNEAQLDKSGLPSDRFFAERPEGSVSTLKIQRTQQEDSAVYLCASSLWSSSPRETQYFGPGTRLLVL.

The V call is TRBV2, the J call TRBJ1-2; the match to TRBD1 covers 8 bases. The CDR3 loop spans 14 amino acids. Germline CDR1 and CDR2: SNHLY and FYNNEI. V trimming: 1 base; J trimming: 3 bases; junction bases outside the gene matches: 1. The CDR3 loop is CASSEGTGYYGYTF. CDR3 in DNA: TGTGCCAGCAGTGAAGGGACAGGGTACTATGGCTACACCTTC.

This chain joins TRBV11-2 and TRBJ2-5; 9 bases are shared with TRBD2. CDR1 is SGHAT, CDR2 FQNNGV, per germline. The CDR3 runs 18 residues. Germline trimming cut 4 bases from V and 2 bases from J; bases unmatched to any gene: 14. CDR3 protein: CASSSPWRVAGAQETQYF. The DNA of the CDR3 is TGTGCCAGCAGCTCACCGTGGAGAGTAGCGGGAGCGCAAGAGACCCAGTACTTC.

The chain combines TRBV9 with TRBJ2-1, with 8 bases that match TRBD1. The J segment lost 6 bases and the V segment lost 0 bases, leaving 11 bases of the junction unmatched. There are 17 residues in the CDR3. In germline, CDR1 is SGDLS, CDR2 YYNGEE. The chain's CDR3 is CASSVEGQVSPTNEQFF. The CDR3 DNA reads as TGTGCCAGCAGCGTAGAGGGACAGGTGTCCCCCACCAATGAGCAGTTCTTC.

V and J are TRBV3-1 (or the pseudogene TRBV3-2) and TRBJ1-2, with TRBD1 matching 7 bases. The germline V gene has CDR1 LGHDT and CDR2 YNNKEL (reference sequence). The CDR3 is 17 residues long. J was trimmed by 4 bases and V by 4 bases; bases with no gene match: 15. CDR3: CASSLRQGTKRSYGYTF. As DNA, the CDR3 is TGTGCCAGCAGCCTGAGACAGGGTACCAAGAGGAGCTATGGCTACACCTTC.